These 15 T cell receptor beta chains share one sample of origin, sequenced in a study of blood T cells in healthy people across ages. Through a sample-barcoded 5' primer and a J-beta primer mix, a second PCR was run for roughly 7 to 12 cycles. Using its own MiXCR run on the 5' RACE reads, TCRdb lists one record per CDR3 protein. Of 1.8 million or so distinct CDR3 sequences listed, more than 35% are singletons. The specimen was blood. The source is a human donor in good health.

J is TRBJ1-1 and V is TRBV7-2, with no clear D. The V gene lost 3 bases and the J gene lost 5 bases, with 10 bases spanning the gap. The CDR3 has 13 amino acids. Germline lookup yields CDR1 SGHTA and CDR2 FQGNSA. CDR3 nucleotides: TGTGCCAGCAGCTTTTACCTGGGGACTGAAGCTTTCTTT. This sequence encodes CASSFYLGTEAFF.

CDR3: CASRLAARPFYEQYF. Here the CDR3 DNA reads TGTGCCAGCAGGCTAGCGGCCCGCCCCTTCTACGAGCAGTACTTC. This chain uses TRBV27 with TRBJ2-7, with TRBD2 matching over 7 bases. The CDR3 totals 15 residues. Germline V CDR1 and CDR2: MNHEY, SMNVEV (reference sequence). The junction had 11 bases not matched to a gene; V was cut back by 6 bases and J by 3 bases.

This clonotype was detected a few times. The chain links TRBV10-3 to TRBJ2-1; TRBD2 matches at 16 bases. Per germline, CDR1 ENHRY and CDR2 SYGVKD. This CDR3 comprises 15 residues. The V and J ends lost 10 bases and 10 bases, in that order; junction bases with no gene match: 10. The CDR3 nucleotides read TGTGCCACACGCTCGGGACTAGCGGGGGGGGACGAGCAGTTCTTC. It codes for CATRSGLAGGDEQFF.

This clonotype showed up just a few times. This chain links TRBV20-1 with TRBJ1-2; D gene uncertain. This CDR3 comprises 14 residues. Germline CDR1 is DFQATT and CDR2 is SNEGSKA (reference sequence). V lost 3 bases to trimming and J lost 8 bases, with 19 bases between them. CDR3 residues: CSASLAGLSGGYTF. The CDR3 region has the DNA TGCAGTGCTAGTCTCGCTGGGCTGAGTGGAGGCTACACCTTC.

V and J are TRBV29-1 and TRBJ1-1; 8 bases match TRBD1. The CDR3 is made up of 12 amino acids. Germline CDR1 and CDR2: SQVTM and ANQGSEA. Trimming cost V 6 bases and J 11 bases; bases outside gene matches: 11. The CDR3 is CSVREGDRGAFF. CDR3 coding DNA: TGCAGCGTGAGAGAGGGAGACAGGGGTGCTTTCTTT.

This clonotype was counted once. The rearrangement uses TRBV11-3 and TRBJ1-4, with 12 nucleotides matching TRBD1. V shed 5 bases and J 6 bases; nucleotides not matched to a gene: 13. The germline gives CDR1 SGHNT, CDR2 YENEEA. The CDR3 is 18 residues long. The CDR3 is CASSPRDRGLSGDEKLFF. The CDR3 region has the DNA TGTGCCAGCAGCCCACGGGACAGGGGGCTTAGTGGCGATGAAAAACTGTTTTTT. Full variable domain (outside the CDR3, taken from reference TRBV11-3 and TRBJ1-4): EAGVVQSPRYKIIEKKQPVAFWCNPISGHNTLYWYLQNLGQGPELLIRYENEEAVDDSQLPKDRFSAERLKGVDSTLKIQPAELGDSAVYLCASSPRDRGLSGDEKLFFGSGTQLSVL.

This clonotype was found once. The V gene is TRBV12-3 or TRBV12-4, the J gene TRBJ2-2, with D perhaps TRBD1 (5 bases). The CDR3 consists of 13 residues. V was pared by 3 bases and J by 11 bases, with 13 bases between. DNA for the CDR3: TGTGCCAGCAGTTTTTATTCCAGGGTCGAGCTGTTTTTT. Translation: CASSFYSRVELFF.

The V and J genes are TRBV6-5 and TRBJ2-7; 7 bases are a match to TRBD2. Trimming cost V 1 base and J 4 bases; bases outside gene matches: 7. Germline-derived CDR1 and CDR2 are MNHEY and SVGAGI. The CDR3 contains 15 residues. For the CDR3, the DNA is TGTGCCAGCAGTTACTTGGCGGGGGTGATATACGAGCAGTACTTC. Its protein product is CASSYLAGVIYEQYF.

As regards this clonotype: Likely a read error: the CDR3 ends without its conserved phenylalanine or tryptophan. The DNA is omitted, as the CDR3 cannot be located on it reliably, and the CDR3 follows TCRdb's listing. The CDR3: CASSQQYGTPYGYTFGS. The gene calls are TRBV4-3 and TRBJ2-1; the table's D gene call, TRBD1, was not cross checked with the DNA. Including both end residues, the CDR3 is 17 amino acids long. Germline V gives CDR1 LGHNA, CDR2 YSLEER.

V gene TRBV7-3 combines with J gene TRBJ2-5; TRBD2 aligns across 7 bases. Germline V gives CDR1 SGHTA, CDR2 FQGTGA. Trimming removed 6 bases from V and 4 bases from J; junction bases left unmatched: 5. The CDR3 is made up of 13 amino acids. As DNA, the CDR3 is TGTGCCAGCAGTACGGGGGGTGGAGAGACCCAGTACTTC. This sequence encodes CASSTGGGETQYF.

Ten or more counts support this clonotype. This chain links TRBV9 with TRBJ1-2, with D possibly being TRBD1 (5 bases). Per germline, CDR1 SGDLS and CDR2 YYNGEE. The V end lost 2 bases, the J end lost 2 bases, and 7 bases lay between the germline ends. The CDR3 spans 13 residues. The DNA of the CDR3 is TGTGCCAGCAGCGTCAGGGAAAACTATGGCTACACCTTC. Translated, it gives CASSVRENYGYTF.

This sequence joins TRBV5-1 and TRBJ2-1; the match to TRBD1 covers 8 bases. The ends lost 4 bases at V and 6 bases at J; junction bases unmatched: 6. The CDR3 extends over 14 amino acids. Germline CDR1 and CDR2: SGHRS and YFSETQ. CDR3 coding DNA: TGCGCCAGCAGCAAGGGACAGGTGTCCAATGAGCAGTTCTTC. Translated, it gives CASSKGQVSNEQFF.

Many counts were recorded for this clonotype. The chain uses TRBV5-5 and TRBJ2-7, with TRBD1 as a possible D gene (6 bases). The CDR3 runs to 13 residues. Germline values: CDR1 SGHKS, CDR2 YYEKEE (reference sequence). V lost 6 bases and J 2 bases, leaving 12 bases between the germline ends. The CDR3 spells CASISGTTYEQYF. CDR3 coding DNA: TGTGCCAGCATCTCCGGGACAACCTACGAGCAGTACTTC.

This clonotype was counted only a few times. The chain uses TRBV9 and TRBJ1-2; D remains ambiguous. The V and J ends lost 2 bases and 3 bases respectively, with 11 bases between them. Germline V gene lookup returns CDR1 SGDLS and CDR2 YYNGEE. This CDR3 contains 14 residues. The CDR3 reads CASSVSNNDYGYTF. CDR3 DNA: TGTGCCAGCAGCGTTTCTAATAATGACTATGGCTACACCTTC.

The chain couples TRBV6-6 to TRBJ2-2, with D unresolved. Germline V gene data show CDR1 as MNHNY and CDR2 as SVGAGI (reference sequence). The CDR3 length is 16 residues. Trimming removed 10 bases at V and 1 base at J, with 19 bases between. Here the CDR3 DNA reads TGTGCCACCTTATCACCCGACGAGGAGAACACCGGGGAGCTGTTTTTT. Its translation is CATLSPDEENTGELFF.